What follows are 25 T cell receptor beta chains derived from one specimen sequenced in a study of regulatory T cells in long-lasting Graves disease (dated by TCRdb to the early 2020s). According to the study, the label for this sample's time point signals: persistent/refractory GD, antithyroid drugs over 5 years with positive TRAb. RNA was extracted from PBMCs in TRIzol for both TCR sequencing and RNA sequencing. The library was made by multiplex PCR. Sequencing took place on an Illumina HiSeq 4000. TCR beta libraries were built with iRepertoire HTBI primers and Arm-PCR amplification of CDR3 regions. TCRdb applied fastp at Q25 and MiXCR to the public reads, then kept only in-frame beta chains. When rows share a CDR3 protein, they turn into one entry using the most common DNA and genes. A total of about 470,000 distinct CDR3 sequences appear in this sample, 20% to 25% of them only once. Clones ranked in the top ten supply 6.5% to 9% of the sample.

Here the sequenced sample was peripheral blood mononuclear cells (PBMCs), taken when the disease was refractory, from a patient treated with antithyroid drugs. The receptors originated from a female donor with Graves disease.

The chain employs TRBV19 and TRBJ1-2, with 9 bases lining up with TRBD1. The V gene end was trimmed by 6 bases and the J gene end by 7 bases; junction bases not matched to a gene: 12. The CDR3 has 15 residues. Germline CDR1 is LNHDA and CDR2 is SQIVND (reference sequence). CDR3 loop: CASSGGLGQGPGYTF. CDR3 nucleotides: TGTGCCAGTAGCGGGGGTCTGGGACAGGGTCCTGGCTACACCTTC.

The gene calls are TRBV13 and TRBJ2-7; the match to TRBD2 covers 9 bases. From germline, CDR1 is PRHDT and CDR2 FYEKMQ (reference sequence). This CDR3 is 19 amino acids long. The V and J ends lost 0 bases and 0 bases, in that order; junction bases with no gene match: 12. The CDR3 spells CASSLGITSGYPSSYEQYF. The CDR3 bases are TGTGCCAGCAGCTTAGGGATTACTAGCGGGTACCCCAGCTCCTACGAGCAGTACTTC. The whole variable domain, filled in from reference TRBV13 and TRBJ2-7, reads AAGVIQSPRHLIKEKRETATLKCYPIPRHDTVYWYQQGPGQDPQFLISFYEKMQSDKGSIPDRFSAQQFSDYHSELNMSSLELGDSALYFCASSLGITSGYPSSYEQYFGPGTRLTVT.

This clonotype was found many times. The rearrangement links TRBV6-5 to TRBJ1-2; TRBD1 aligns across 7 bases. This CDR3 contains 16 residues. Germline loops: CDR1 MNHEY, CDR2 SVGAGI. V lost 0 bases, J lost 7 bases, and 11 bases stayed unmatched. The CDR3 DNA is TGTGCCAGCAGTTACTCTCGAGGGACAGCGCTTGGTGGCTACACCTTC. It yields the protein CASSYSRGTALGGYTF.

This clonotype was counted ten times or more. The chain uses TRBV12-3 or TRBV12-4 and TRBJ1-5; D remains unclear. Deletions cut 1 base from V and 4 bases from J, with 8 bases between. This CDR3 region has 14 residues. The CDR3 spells CASSLVEENQPQHF. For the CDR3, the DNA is TGTGCCAGCAGTTTAGTGGAGGAGAATCAGCCCCAGCATTTT.

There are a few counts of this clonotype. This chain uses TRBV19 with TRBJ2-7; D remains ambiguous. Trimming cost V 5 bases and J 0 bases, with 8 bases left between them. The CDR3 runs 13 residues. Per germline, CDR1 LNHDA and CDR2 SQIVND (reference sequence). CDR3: CASSPDHSYEQYF. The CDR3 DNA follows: TGTGCCAGTAGTCCCGACCACTCCTACGAGCAGTACTTC.

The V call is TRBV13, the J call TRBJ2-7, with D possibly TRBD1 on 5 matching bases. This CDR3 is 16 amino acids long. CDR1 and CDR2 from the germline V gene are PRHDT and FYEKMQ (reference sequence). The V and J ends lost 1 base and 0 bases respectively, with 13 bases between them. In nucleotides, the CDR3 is TGTGCCAGCAGCTTAGTAGGGGCACCGGACTCCTACGAGCAGTACTTC. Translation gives CASSLVGAPDSYEQYF.

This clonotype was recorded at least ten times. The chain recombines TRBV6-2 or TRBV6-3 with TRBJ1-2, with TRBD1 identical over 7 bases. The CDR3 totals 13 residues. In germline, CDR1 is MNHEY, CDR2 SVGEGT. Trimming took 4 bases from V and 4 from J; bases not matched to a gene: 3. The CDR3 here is CASSSRDSYGYTF. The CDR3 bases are TGTGCCAGCAGTTCCCGGGACAGCTATGGCTACACCTTC.

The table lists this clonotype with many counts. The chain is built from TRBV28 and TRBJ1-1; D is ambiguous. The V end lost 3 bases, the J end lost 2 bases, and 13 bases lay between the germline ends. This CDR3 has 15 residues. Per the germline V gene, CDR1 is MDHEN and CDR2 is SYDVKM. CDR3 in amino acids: CASSFLPGINTEAFF. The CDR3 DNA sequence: TGTGCCAGCAGTTTTCTTCCCGGGATCAACACTGAAGCTTTCTTT.

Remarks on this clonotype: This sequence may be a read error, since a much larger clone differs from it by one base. CDR3 loop: CASSSTGDNEELFF. CDR3 in DNA: TGTGCCAGCAGTTCGACAGGGGATAATGAAGAACTGTTTTTT. The gene calls are TRBV6-5 and TRBJ1-4, with TRBD1 matching over 8 bases. Germline assignment: CDR1 MNHEY and CDR2 SVGAGI. This CDR3 spans 14 amino acids.

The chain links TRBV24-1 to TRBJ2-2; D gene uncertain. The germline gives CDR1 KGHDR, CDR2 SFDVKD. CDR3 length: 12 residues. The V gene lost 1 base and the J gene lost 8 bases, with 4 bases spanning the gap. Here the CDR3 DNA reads TGTGCCACCAGTGATTTCGTAGGGGAGCTGTTTTTT. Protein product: CATSDFVGELFF.

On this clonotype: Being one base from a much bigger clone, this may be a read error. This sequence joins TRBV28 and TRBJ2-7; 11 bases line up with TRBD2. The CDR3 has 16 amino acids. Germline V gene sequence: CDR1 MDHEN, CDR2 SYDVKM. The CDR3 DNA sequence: TGTGCCAGCAGTTTCGGGCTAGCGGGAGGCCGCTACAAGCAGTACTTC. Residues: CASSFGLAGGRYKQYF.

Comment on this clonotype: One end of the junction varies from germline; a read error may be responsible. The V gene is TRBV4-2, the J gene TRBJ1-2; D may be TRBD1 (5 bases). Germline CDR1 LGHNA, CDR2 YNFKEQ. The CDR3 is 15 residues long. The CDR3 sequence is CASSQALTDHYGHTF. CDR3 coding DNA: TGTGCCAGCAGCCAAGCCTTGACAGACCACTATGGCCACACCTTC.

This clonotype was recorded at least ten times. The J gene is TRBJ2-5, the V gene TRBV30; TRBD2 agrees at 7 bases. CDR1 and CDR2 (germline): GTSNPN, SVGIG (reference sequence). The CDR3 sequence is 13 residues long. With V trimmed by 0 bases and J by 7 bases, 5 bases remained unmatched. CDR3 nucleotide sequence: TGTGCCTGGAGTGTGGGCGGGGAGGGGACCCAGTACTTC. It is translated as CAWSVGGEGTQYF.

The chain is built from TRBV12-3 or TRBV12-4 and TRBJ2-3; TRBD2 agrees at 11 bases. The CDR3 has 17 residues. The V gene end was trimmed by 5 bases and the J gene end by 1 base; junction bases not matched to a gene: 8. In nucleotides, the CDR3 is TGTGCCAGCAGTCTGCGACTAGCGGGATCGCGCACAGATACGCAGTATTTT. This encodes CASSLRLAGSRTDTQYF.

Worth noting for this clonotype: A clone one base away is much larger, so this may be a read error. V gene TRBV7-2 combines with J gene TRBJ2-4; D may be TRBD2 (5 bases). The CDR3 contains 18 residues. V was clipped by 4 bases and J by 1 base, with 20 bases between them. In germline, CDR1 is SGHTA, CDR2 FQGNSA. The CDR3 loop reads CASSSPTRRERAKNIQYF. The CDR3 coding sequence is TGTGCCAGCAGCTCACCTACCCGAAGGGAGCGGGCCAAAAACATTCAGTACTTC.

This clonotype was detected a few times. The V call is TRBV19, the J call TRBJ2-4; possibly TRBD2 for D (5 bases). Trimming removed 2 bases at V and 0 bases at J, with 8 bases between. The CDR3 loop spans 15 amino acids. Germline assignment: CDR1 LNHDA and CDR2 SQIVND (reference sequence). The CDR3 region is CASSIWGEAKNIQYF. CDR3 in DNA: TGTGCCAGTAGTATATGGGGAGAAGCCAAAAACATTCAGTACTTC.

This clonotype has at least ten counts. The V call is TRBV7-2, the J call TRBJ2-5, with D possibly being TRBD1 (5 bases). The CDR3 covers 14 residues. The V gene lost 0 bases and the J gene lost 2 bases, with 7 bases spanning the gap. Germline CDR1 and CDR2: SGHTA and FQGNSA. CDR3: CASSLAPGQETQYF. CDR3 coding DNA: TGTGCCAGCAGCTTAGCCCCAGGGCAAGAGACCCAGTACTTC.

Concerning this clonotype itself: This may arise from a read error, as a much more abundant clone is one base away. CDR3 coding DNA: TGTGCCAGCACCCCTGGGGGAACGGGTCGGGTTGAGCAGTTCTTC. Translating gives CASTPGGTGRVEQFF. This chain uses TRBV27 with TRBJ2-1; D possibly uses TRBD1 or TRBD2 (5 bases each). This CDR3 region has 15 residues. The V end lost 7 bases, the J end lost 9 bases, and 22 bases lay between the germline ends. Germline CDR1 MNHEY, CDR2 SMNVEV (reference sequence).

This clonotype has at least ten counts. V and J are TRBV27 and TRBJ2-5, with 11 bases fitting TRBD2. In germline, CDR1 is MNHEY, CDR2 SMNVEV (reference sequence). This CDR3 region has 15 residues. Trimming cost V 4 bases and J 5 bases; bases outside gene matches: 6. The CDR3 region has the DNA TGTGCCAGCAGTTCACTAGCGGGGGACCGCGAGACCCAGTACTTC. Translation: CASSSLAGDRETQYF.

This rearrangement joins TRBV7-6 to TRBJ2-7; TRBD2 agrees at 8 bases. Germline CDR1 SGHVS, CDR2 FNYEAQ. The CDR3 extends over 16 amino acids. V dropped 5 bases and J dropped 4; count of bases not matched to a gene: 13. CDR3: CASSPTSGGPGYEQYF. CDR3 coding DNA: TGTGCCAGCAGCCCAACCTCGGGGGGGCCAGGGTACGAGCAGTACTTC. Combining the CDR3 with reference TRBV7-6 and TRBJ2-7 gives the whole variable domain GAGVSQSPRYKVTKRGQDVALRCDPISGHVSLYWYRQALGQGPEFLTYFNYEAQQDKSGLPNDRFSAERPEGSISTLTIQRTEQRDSAMYRCASSPTSGGPGYEQYFGPGTRLTVT.

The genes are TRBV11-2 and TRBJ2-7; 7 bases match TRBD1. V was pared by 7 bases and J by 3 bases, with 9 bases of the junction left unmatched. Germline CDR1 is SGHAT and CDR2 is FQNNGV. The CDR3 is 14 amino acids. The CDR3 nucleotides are TGTGCCAGCAACAACAGGGGATTCCTCTACGAGCAGTACTTC. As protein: CASNNRGFLYEQYF. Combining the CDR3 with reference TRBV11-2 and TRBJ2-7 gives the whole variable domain EAGVAQSPRYKIIEKRQSVAFWCNPISGHATLYWYQQILGQGPKLLIQFQNNGVVDDSQLPKDRFSAERLKGVDSTLKIQPAKLEDSAVYLCASNNRGFLYEQYFGPGTRLTVT.

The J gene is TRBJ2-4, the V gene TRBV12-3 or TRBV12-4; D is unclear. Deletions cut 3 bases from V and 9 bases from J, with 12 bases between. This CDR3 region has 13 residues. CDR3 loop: CASSFGRDGIQYF. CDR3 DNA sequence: TGTGCCAGCAGTTTTGGACGCGACGGCATTCAGTACTTC.

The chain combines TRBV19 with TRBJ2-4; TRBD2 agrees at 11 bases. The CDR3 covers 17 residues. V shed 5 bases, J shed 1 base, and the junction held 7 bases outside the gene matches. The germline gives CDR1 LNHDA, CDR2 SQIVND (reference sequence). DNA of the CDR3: TGTGCCAGTAGTCGCAGACTAGCGGGATTCGCCAAAAACATTCAGTACTTC. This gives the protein CASSRRLAGFAKNIQYF.

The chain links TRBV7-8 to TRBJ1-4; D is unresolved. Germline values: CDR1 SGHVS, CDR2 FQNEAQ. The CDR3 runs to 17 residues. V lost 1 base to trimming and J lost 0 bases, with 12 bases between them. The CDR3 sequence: CASSLVFRGSTNEKLFF. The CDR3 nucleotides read TGTGCCAGCAGCTTAGTGTTCCGGGGATCAACTAATGAAAAACTGTTTTTT.

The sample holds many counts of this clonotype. The CDR3 DNA sequence: TGTGCCAGCAGCTTTGTAGGGAGTACGGCTTTCTTT. Translation gives CASSFVGSTAFF. The chain is built from TRBV7-6 and TRBJ1-1; D call uncertain. The CDR3 sequence is 12 residues long. Germline CDR1 reads SGHVS; CDR2 reads FNYEAQ. The V gene lost 3 bases and the J gene lost 11 bases, with 13 bases spanning the gap. Drawing the rest from reference TRBV7-6 and TRBJ1-1, the complete variable domain is GAGVSQSPRYKVTKRGQDVALRCDPISGHVSLYWYRQALGQGPEFLTYFNYEAQQDKSGLPNDRFSAERPEGSISTLTIQRTEQRDSAMYRCASSFVGSTAFFGQGTRLTVV.